The clone carrying this TCR beta chain has a count of ten or more. The data belong to a study of Graves' ophthalmopathy and Graves' hyperthyroidism. CDR3 length: 13 amino acids. V lost 6 bases and J lost 5; bases outside the gene matches: 5. Germline V gene sequence: CDR1 GTSNPN, CDR2 SVGIG (reference sequence). Scientists amplified the TCR beta CDR3 regions from RNA transcripts. In the first round, RT-PCR was carried out with HTBI primers, and a multiplex PCR formed the second round. MiXCR, applied by TCRdb to the multiplex PCR reads, yields one record per CDR3 protein. The sample includes around 340,000 distinct CDR3 sequences, roughly 15% of them seen just once.

The chain has TRBV30 and TRBJ1-5; TRBD1 matches at 9 bases. The TCR sequence derives from an adult man with Graves' ophthalmopathy. The sample taken for sequencing was peripheral blood. Here the CDR3 DNA reads TGTGCCTGCTGGACAGGGGCGGATCAGCCCCAGCATTTT. Translating it yields CACWTGADQPQHF.